This TCR beta chain was found in a study of blood T cell repertoires in COVID-19. Across the study: Samples taken during acute and convalescent COVID-19 were collected in the United States, Italy and Spain. In each case, the material was cDNA or gDNA derived from T cells, B-cell-depleted T cells, or PBMCs.

Germline V lookup: CDR1 SGDLS, CDR2 YYNGEE. V dropped 3 bases and J dropped 0 bases, with 9 bases sitting between them. There are 15 residues in the CDR3. Source study methods: Nucleated cell number was recorded as an estimate derived from reference gene primer amplification. Assay used: immunoSEQ multiplex PCR; TCRdb lists only in-frame clones, some missing. The DNA was the basis for D and trimming; V, J and clone size are from that table. The profile shows 70,000 to 90,000 clones, 75% to 90% of them singletons. The Seattle site enrolled patients during active infection and followed them longitudinally.

J is TRBJ2-2 and V is TRBV9, with TRBD1 as a possible D gene (7 bases). Sequenced material: peripheral blood. The source is a man older than 75 with COVID-19, enrolled during active disease. The CDR3 region is CASSGGTANTGELFF. Written as DNA, the CDR3 is TGTGCCAGCAGCGGCGGGACAGCGAACACCGGGGAGCTGTTTTTT.